Listed below are T cell receptor beta chains from one sample, sequenced in a study of cytomegalovirus exposure and HLA in healthy donors. Profiled with immunoSEQ multiplex PCR; TCRdb holds only in-frame clones, not every one. The table has 150,000 to 200,000 clones, 62% seen once. The material sequenced was PBMCs. The receptors shown here come from a middle-aged man in good health and CMV-seronegative. Each CDR3 is given with its conserved first and last residue. Each record gives: D gene, V gene, clone size, J gene, CDR3 DNA, CDR3 protein. The D gene is left open where the match is weak. Expanded clones are given a class, and other clones once, few, many or no size at all.

TRBD2	TRBV6-5	once	TRBJ2-1	TGTGCCAGCAGTCACTCCTCTAGCGGGACCTACAATGAGCAGTTCTTC	CASSHSSSGTYNEQFF
-	TRBV10-2	few	TRBJ1-5	TGCGCCAGCAGTGAGAGTCCAGGGAATAGCAATCAGCCCCAGCATTTT	CASSESPGNSNQPQHF
-	TRBV12-5	once	TRBJ2-2	TGTGCTAGTGGTTTGGTACTAGCGAACACCGGGGAGCTGTTTTTT	CASGLVLANTGELFF
TRBD2	TRBV11-1	-	TRBJ2-4	TGTGCCAGCAGCTTTAGCGGGAGTGCCAAAAACATTCAGTACTTC	CASSFSGSAKNIQYF
TRBD1	TRBV10-3	-	TRBJ2-5	TGTGCCATCAGCCGACAGGGGTTCCAACAAGAGACCCAGTACTTC	CAISRQGFQQETQYF
TRBD2	TRBV23-1	-	TRBJ2-3	TGCGCCAGCAGTCAAGAAGCGGGGGGCAGCACAGATACGCAGTATTTT	CASSQEAGGSTDTQYF
-	TRBV5-1	few	TRBJ1-2	TGCGCCAGCAGCTTAGGGGCAGAGAACTATGGCTACACCTTC	CASSLGAENYGYTF
TRBD2	TRBV7-8	few	TRBJ2-5	TGTGCCAGCAGCTTACTGATGAATTTCGGGACTAGCGGGCACTTTCAAGAGACCCAGTACTTC	CASSLLMNFGTSGHFQETQYF
TRBD1	TRBV10-2	few	TRBJ1-5	TGCGCCAGCAGTGAGTCCCCCCTCGGCAGGGGGCTTGGCAATCAGCCCCAGCATTTT	CASSESPLGRGLGNQPQHF
-	TRBV7-9	few	TRBJ2-7	TGTTCCAGCAGCCGAGGTAGATACGAGCAGTACTTC	CSSSRGRYEQYF
-	TRBV5-1	-	TRBJ2-1	TGCGCCAGCAGCCGAGGACAAGGCGGTGAGCAGTTCTTC	CASSRGQGGEQFF
-	TRBV30	-	TRBJ2-2	TGTGCCTTTCCGGGACAAGACGACACCGGGGAGCTGTTTTTT	CAFPGQDDTGELFF
TRBD1	TRBV2	-	TRBJ2-3	TGTGCCAGCAGTGATACAGGGGGCGTTGGAGATACGCAGTATTTT	CASSDTGGVGDTQYF
TRBD1	TRBV7-9	-	TRBJ2-7	TGTGCCAGCAGCACCGAGGACAGGGGCGAGCAGTACTTC	CASSTEDRGEQYF
TRBD2	TRBV27	-	TRBJ2-1	TGTGCCAGCAGTTTCCTGACTAGCGGGAGAGGTAATGAGCAGTTCTTC	CASSFLTSGRGNEQFF
TRBD1	TRBV5-4	-	TRBJ1-2	TGTGCCAGCAGCTTGAAACGGGGACAGGGCTCTGGCTACACCTTC	CASSLKRGQGSGYTF
-	TRBV29-1	-	TRBJ2-7	TGCAGCGTTGAAGGGCAGGGGATCCTCGAGCAGTACTTC	CSVEGQGILEQYF
-	TRBV2	-	TRBJ1-5	TGTGCCAGCAGTGAAGACAGGGATCAGCCCCAGCATTTT	CASSEDRDQPQHF
TRBD1	TRBV2	-	TRBJ1-2	TGTGCCAGCAGGGAGAACCGGGACAGCTATGGCTACACCTTC	CASRENRDSYGYTF
-	TRBV19	few	TRBJ2-6	TGTGCCAGTAGGCGCCGGGCGGGGACGGGGGCCAACGTCCTGACTTTC	CASRRRAGTGANVLTF
-	TRBV5-1	few	TRBJ1-4	TGCGCCAGCAGTGCGGACTCAGCTAATGAAAAACTGTTTTTT	CASSADSANEKLFF
TRBD2	TRBV14	-	TRBJ2-5	TGTGCCAGCAGCTACATTAGCGGGAGTAAGACCCAGTACTTC	CASSYISGSKTQYF
-	TRBV7-2	-	TRBJ1-2	TGTGCCAGCAGCCATACAGGGAACTATGGCTACACCTTC	CASSHTGNYGYTF
TRBD2	TRBV7-9	-	TRBJ2-1	TGTGCCAGCAGCTTAGGAGAAAAGAGCGGGAGAGGTTACAATGAGCAGTTCTTC	CASSLGEKSGRGYNEQFF
-	TRBV6-5	-	TRBJ1-3	TGTGCCAGCAGTTACGCGCGAGACTCTGGAAACACCATATATTTT	CASSYARDSGNTIYF
-	TRBV30	few	TRBJ2-3	TGTGCCCGATCCGTGGGGCCTGACACAGATACGCAGTATTTT	CARSVGPDTDTQYF
-	TRBV6-1	-	TRBJ2-6	TGTGCCAGCAGTGAAATAGCCTTGGGGGCGTCTGGGGCCAACGTCCTGACTTTC	CASSEIALGASGANVLTF
TRBD1	TRBV5-6	-	TRBJ2-3	TGTGCCAGCAGCTCAGATACAGGGGGCAGGACAGATACGCAGTATTTT	CASSSDTGGRTDTQYF
-	TRBV6-4	-	TRBJ1-2	TGTGCCAGCAGTGACTCGAATGAGGGTGGCTACACCTTC	CASSDSNEGGYTF
-	TRBV6-5	-	TRBJ1-1	TGTGCCAGCAGTTACTCTAGGAACACTGAAGCTTTCTTT	CASSYSRNTEAFF
-	TRBV19	-	TRBJ2-3	TGTGCCAGTAGTCACACAGATACGCAGTATTTT	CASSHTDTQYF
-	TRBV7-2	-	TRBJ2-1	TGTGCCAGCAGCCACGACAGGTACAATGAGCAGTTCTTC	CASSHDRYNEQFF
TRBD2	TRBV10-2	-	TRBJ2-5	TGCGCCAGCAGAGAGGGACTAGCTGCGGAGACCCAGTACTTC	CASREGLAAETQYF
-	TRBV14	-	TRBJ1-4	TGTGCCAGCAGCCCGGGACAACAGTCTGAAAAACTGTTTTTT	CASSPGQQSEKLFF
TRBD1	TRBV18	-	TRBJ1-2	TGTGCCAGCTCACCAGGACAGGGCTTTAACTATGGCTACACCTTC	CASSPGQGFNYGYTF
-	TRBV2	-	TRBJ2-2	TGTGCCAGCAATTTGGAGTCGAACACCGGGGAGCTGTTTTTT	CASNLESNTGELFF
TRBD2	TRBV7-9	once	TRBJ2-5	TGTGCCAGCAGCCCTGGGACTAGCGGGAGGGGTCAAGAGACCCAGTACTTC	CASSPGTSGRGQETQYF
TRBD1	TRBV7-2	-	TRBJ1-1	TGTGCCAGCAGCTTAGAGGGATGGACAGGGGTTGAAGCTTTCTTT	CASSLEGWTGVEAFF
-	TRBV4-3	-	TRBJ1-4	TGCGCCAGCAGCCATGTAACGGGAACTGAAAAACTGTTTTTT	CASSHVTGTEKLFF
TRBD1	TRBV28	-	TRBJ1-1	TGTGCCAGCAGTTTGGGACAGGGGCTCAAAGCTTTCTTT	CASSLGQGLKAFF
TRBD2	TRBV9	-	TRBJ2-1	TGTGCCAGCAGCGTAGCTACGACTGGGACTAGCGGATACAATGAGCAGTTCTTC	CASSVATTGTSGYNEQFF
TRBD1	TRBV11-2	-	TRBJ2-7	TGTGCCAGCAGCTTATCCGGGACAGGGTATCACGAGCAGTACTTC	CASSLSGTGYHEQYF
-	TRBV19	-	TRBJ2-3	TGTGCCAGTAAGAGGGCAGAAACACGCACAGATACGCAGTATTTT	CASKRAETRTDTQYF
TRBD1	TRBV5-4	-	TRBJ2-7	TGTGCCAGCAGCTCGTCGCAGGGGGCCCCCTACGAGCAGTACTTC	CASSSSQGAPYEQYF
TRBD1	TRBV6-5	-	TRBJ1-6	TGTGCCAGCAGTTACAAAGGGGGCGAGTCACCCCTCCACTTT	CASSYKGGESPLHF
-	TRBV7-2	-	TRBJ2-7	TGTGCCAGCAGCGCTCCGGGCTACGAGCAGTACTTC	CASSAPGYEQYF
-	TRBV21-1	once	TRBJ1-4	TGTCCTCAAATCCGGGTAGCTAATGAAAAACTGTTTTTT	CPQIRVANEKLFF
TRBD1	TRBV5-4	-	TRBJ1-1	TGTGCCAGCAGCCGACAGGGAATGGGGAACACTGAAGCTTTCTTT	CASSRQGMGNTEAFF
-	TRBV5-6	few	TRBJ2-7	TGTGCCAGCAGCGTCGTGGGCAGGGCCCACGAGCAGTACTTC	CASSVVGRAHEQYF
TRBD2	TRBV9	-	TRBJ2-5	TGTGCCAGCAGTAGCCGGACTAGCGGGGGCCGAAACCAAGAGACCCAGTACTTC	CASSSRTSGGRNQETQYF
-	TRBV27	-	TRBJ2-7	TGTGCCAGCAGTTTAGGGCAGGGGCGATACTACGAGCAGTACTTC	CASSLGQGRYYEQYF
TRBD1	TRBV5-1	-	TRBJ2-3	TGCGCCAGCTTTTCAGGGGGCAGGGGGCCGACAGATACGCAGTATTTT	CASFSGGRGPTDTQYF
TRBD2	TRBV7-2	-	TRBJ2-2	TGTGCCAGCAGCCGTCGACTAGCGGGAGGTCCAACCAACACCGGGGAGCTGTTTTTT	CASSRRLAGGPTNTGELFF